Listed below are T cell receptor beta chains from one sample, sequenced in a study of CXCR3-negative and CXCR3-positive naive CD8 T cells. One entry per CDR3 protein, without DNA, is what TCRdb gives after re-calling the 5' RACE reads. The sample data list approximately 59,000 distinct CDR3 sequences. The sequenced material came from naive CXCR3+ CD8+ T cells from blood. The receptors derive from a human donor in good health. Some clones in this sample may be carry-over from other donors' samples. Both conserved end residues are part of each CDR3.

cdr3_aa,j_call,v_call
CASSYDGGNTEAFF,TRBJ1-1,TRBV12-3/TRBV12-4
CASSYRMGGVNTGELFF,TRBJ2-2,TRBV6-5
CSGEVAGGAQDTQYF,TRBJ2-3,TRBV29-1
CASSPPSLGWETQYF,TRBJ2-5,TRBV7-9
CASSLLAETNTGELFF,TRBJ2-2,TRBV5-1
CASSDDNDEEKLFF,TRBJ1-4,TRBV5-1
CAISWDGTYNEQFF,TRBJ2-1,TRBV10-3
CASSYSVGGANEQFF,TRBJ2-1,TRBV6-2/TRBV6-3
CASSDYREDTGELFF,TRBJ2-2,TRBV6-4
CAWETIKTVNYGYTF,TRBJ1-2,TRBV30
CASSRSPTASDTQYF,TRBJ2-3,TRBV27
CSVELAPYEQYF,TRBJ2-7,TRBV29-1
CSVHRVGTEAFF,TRBJ1-1,TRBV29-1
CSVSNHLAPSTDTQYF,TRBJ2-3,TRBV29-1
CASSPYDGELFF,TRBJ2-2,TRBV7-3
CASRTGALGTDTQYF,TRBJ2-3,TRBV12-3/TRBV12-4
CAISDSGGPSYNEQFF,TRBJ2-1,TRBV10-3
CSANQQGLSLAGDNEQFF,TRBJ2-1,TRBV20-1
CASSQDLTGVSYEQYF,TRBJ2-7,TRBV3-1
CASSQKAGTDTQYF,TRBJ2-3,TRBV7-6
CASSPWSSYNEQFF,TRBJ2-1,TRBV9
CSVGRTGMINEKLFF,TRBJ1-4,TRBV29-1
CASGYQGLYNEQFF,TRBJ2-1,TRBV6-5
CASRQGNYNEQFF,TRBJ2-1,TRBV6-2/TRBV6-3
CASSLDWVGQDAYEQYF,TRBJ2-7,TRBV5-1
CATSTPEGIEQYF,TRBJ2-7,TRBV15
CASSQGGQGNSRAFF,TRBJ1-1,TRBV4-2
CASSSPGHTLVDEQFF,TRBJ2-1,TRBV7-9
CASSLDGTSYEQYF,TRBJ2-7,TRBV5-4
CASGISGNNEQFF,TRBJ2-1,TRBV12-5
CASNHWGGGTGELFF,TRBJ2-2,TRBV7-6
CASSQDPLGAGEQYF,TRBJ2-7,TRBV4-3
CASSSDSSGNEQFF,TRBJ2-1,TRBV5-1
CAFRGQGFGNTIYF,TRBJ1-3,TRBV5-1
CSAPAKRNYNEQFF,TRBJ2-1,TRBV20-1
CSARTSGGPYNEQFF,TRBJ2-1,TRBV20-1
CASSLGLEENIQYF,TRBJ2-4,TRBV5-1
CASSYSIRAGTDTQYF,TRBJ2-3,TRBV6-2/TRBV6-3
CASSTSDRGNPYNEQFF,TRBJ2-1,TRBV12-3/TRBV12-4
CASKFWTGAYEQYF,TRBJ2-7,TRBV6-2/TRBV6-3
CASGVDSLMANYGYTF,TRBJ1-2,TRBV12-5
CASSSRTGTGPYNEQFF,TRBJ2-1,TRBV5-1
CASSGPAGRSKNIQYF,TRBJ2-4,TRBV9
CSVGGDINLNYGYTF,TRBJ1-2,TRBV29-1
CASSLPGTADTQYF,TRBJ2-3,TRBV7-3
CAISESGMNTEAFF,TRBJ1-1,TRBV10-3
CASSLVGIYEQYF,TRBJ2-7,TRBV7-2
CSVQGGQGSTLGTQYF,TRBJ2-3,TRBV29-1
CASSRAPGSGGTDTQYF,TRBJ2-3,TRBV6-2/TRBV6-3
CASSFGLTAYNEQFF,TRBJ2-1,TRBV5-1
CASSQDGARGGYTF,TRBJ1-2,TRBV4-3
CASSGVLEGSIEQYF,TRBJ2-7,TRBV19
CASTPPGTGTYEQYF,TRBJ2-7,TRBV28